This T cell receptor (beta chain) was sequenced in a study of Ad26.COV2.S vaccination and SARS-CoV-2 variants. The repertoire was sequenced with immunoSEQ multiplex PCR; TCRdb's copy has only in-frame clones and lacks some. Of around 420,000 clones listed, 70% to 90% are singletons. Indicated treatment: roughly 20 received Ad26.COV2.S at low or high dose, single or two shots; a few received placebo; per-sample allocation not given. The samples date from day 63 after the first vaccine or placebo injection. The V and J ends lost 1 base and 5 bases respectively, with 12 bases between them. CDR3 length: 15 residues. From germline, CDR1 is SEHNR and CDR2 FQNEAQ (reference sequence).

The TCR originated in a person between 18 and 59 years old who received the Ad26.COV2.S COVID-19 vaccine or a placebo. The chain joins TRBV7-9 to TRBJ2-1; D is tentatively TRBD1 or TRBD2 (5 bases each). This specimen was peripheral blood, taken in a trial of Ad26.COV2.S vaccine versus placebo. This CDR3 reads CASSLGPQGHNEQFF. The CDR3 bases are TGTGCCAGCAGCTTAGGCCCGCAGGGACACAATGAGCAGTTCTTC. Variable domain in full (rest from reference TRBV7-9 and TRBJ2-1): DTGVSQNPRHKITKRGQNVTFRCDPISEHNRLYWYRQTLGQGPEFLTYFQNEAQLEKSRLLSDRFSAERPKGSFSTLEIQRTEQGDSAMYLCASSLGPQGHNEQFFGPGTRLTVL.